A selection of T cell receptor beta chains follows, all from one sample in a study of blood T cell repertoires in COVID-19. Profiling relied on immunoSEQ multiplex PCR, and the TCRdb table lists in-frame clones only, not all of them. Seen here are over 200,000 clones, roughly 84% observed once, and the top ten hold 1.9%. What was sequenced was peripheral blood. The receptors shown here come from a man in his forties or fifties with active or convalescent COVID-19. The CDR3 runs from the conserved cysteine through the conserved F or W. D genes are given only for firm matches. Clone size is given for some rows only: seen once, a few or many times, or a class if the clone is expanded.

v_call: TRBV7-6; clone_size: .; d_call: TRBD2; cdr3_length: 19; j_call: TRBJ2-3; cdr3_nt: TGTGCCAGCAGCCCCGACCTTCCTTTTAGCGGGAGGGACACAGATACGCAGTATTTT; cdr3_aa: CASSPDLPFSGRDTDTQYF
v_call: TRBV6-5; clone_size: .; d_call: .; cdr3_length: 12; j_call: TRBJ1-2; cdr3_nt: TGTGCCAGCACCGAGCTGTATCTGGGCTACACCTTC; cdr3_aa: CASTELYLGYTF
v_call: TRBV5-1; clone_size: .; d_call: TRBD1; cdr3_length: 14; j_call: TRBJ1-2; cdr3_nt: TGCGCCAGCAGCTTAGGGGACAGCTACTATGGCTACACCTTC; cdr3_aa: CASSLGDSYYGYTF
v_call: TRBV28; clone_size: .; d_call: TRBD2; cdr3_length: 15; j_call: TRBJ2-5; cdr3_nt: TGTGCCAGCAAGAGATGGGGAGCGGGGGAAGAGACCCAGTACTTC; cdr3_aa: CASKRWGAGEETQYF
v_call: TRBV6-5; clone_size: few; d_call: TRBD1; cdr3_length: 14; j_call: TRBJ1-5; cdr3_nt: TGTGCCAGCACCCGGACAGGGGGCAAACAGCCCCAGCATTTT; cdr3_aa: CASTRTGGKQPQHF
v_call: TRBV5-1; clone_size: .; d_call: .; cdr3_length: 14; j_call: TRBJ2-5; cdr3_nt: TGCGCCAGCAGTTTTGGCGACTACCAAGAGACCCAGTACTTC; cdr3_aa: CASSFGDYQETQYF
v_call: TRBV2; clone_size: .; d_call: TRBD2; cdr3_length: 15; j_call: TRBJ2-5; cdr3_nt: TGTGCCAGCAGTGAAGCAGCGGGAGGCCGGGCGACCCAGTACTTC; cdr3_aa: CASSEAAGGRATQYF
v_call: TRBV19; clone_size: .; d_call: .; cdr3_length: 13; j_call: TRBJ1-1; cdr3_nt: TGTGCCAGTAGTATTAATCCAGGGCCTGAAGCTTTCTTT; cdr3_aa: CASSINPGPEAFF
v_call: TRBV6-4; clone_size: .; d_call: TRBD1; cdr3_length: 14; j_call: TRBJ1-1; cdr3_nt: TGTGCCAGCAGTGTGGACAGGTCTTCCACTGAAGCTTTCTTT; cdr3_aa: CASSVDRSSTEAFF
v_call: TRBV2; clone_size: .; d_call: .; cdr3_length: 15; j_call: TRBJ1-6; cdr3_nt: TGTGCCAGCAGTGAAGGCGGGACGGAACTAGAGCCCCTCCACTTT; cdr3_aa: CASSEGGTELEPLHF
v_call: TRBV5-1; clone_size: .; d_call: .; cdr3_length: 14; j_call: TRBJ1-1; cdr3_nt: TGCGCCAGCAGCTTGGCGGTAATGAACACTGAAGCTTTCTTT; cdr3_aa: CASSLAVMNTEAFF
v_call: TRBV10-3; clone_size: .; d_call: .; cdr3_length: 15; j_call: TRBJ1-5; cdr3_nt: TGTGCCATCAGTGATGTTCGGCAGGGGAATCAGCCCCAGCATTTT; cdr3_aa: CAISDVRQGNQPQHF
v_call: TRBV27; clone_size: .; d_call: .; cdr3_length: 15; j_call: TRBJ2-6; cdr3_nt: TGTGCCAGCAGTAAAACAGGGTCTGGGGCCAACGTCCTGACTTTC; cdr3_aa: CASSKTGSGANVLTF
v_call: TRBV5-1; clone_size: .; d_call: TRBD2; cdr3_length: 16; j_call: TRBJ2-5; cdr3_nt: TGCGCCAGCAGCCCGGTGGTAGCGGGGATACAAGAGACCCAGTACTTC; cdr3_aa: CASSPVVAGIQETQYF
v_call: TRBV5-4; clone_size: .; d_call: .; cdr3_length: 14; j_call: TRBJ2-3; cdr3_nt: TGTGCCAGCAGCGCGGCCGTGGGCACAGATACGCAGTATTTT; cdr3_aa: CASSAAVGTDTQYF
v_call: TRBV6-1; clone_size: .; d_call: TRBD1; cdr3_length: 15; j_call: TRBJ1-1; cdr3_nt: TGTGCCAGCAGTGAAGGGACAGGATGGAACACTGAAGCTTTCTTT; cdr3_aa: CASSEGTGWNTEAFF
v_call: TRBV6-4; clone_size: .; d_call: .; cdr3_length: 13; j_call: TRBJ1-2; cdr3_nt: TGTGCCAGCAGTGAATCGGGTTCCTATGGCTACACCTTC; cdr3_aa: CASSESGSYGYTF
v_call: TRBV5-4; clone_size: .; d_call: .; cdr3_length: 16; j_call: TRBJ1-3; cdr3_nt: TGTGCCAGCAGTTCGGGAGGGGGATTCTCTGGAAACACCATATATTTT; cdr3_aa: CASSSGGGFSGNTIYF
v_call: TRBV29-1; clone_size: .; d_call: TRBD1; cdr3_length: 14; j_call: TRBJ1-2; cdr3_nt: TGCAGCGTTGAGTACAGGGGACCGTCCTATGGCTACACCTTC; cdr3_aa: CSVEYRGPSYGYTF
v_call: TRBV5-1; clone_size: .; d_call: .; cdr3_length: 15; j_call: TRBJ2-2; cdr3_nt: TGCGCCAGCAGCTCCCTGGGTACGGGGACCGGGGAGCTGTTTTTT; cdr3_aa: CASSSLGTGTGELFF
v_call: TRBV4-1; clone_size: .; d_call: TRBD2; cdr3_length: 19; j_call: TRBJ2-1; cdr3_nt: TGCGCCAGCAGCCAAGATCCCCTAGCGGGGGGGCCGGTGCACAATGAGCAGTTCTTC; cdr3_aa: CASSQDPLAGGPVHNEQFF
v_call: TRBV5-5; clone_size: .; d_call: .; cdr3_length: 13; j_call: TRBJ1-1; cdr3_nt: TGTGCCAGCAGCTTGTATTCGAACACTGAAGCTTTCTTT; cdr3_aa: CASSLYSNTEAFF
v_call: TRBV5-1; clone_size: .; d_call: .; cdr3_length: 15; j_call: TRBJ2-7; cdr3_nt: TGCGCCAGCAGCTTGGGGGGTCGGACAATGGACGAGCAGTACTTC; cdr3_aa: CASSLGGRTMDEQYF
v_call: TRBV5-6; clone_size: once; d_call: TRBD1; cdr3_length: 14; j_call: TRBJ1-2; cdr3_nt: TGTGCCAGCAGCCTTAGACAGGGTTCCTATGGCTACACCTTC; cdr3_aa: CASSLRQGSYGYTF
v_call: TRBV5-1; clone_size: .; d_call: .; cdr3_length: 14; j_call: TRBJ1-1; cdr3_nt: TGCGCCAGCAGCTTGCCCGGGAGCGCCACTGAAGCTTTCTTT; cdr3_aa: CASSLPGSATEAFF